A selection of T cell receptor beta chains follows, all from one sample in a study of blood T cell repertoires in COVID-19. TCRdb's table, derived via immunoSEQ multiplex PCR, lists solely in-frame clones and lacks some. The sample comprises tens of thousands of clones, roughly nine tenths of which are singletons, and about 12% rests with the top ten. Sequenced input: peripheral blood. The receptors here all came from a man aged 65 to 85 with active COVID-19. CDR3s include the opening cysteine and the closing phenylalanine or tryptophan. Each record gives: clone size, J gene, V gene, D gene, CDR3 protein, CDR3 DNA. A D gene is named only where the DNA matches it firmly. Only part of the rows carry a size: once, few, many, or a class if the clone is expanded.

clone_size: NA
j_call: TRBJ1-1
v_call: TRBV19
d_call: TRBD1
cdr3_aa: CASSSPGQGATEAFF
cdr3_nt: TGTGCCAGTAGTTCCCCGGGACAGGGGGCCACTGAAGCTTTCTTT

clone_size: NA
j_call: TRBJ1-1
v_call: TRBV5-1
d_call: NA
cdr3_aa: CASSLEGRVDTEAFF
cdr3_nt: TGCGCCAGCAGCTTGGAAGGCAGGGTAGACACTGAAGCTTTCTTT

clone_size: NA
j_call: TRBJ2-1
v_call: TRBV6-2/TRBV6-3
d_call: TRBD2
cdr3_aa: CASSYSGLAGGGEQFF
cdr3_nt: TGTGCCAGCAGTTACTCGGGACTAGCGGGAGGAGGTGAGCAGTTCTTC

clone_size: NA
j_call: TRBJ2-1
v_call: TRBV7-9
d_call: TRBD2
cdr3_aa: CASSFLSGTPSEQFF
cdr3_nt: TGTGCCAGCAGCTTCCTTAGCGGGACCCCTAGTGAGCAGTTCTTC

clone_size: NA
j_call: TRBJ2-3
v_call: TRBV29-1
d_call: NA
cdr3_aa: CSVWTPKLAGTQYF
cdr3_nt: TGCAGCGTTTGGACTCCGAAGTTAGCTGGTACGCAGTATTTT

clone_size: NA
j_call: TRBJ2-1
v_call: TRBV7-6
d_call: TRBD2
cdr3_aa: CASSQLAGGFSSYNEQFF
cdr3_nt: TGTGCCAGCAGCCAATTAGCGGGAGGTTTTAGTTCCTACAATGAGCAGTTCTTC

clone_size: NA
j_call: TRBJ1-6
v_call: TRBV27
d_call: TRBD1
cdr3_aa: CASSFGTGGSNSPLHF
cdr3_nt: TGTGCCAGCAGTTTCGGGACAGGGGGTAGTAATTCACCCCTCCACTTT

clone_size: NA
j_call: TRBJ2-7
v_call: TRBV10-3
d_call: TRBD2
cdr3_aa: CAISVLAGGQGQYF
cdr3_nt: TGTGCCATCAGTGTACTAGCGGGAGGGCAGGGGCAGTACTTC

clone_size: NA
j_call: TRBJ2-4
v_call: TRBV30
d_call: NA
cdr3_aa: CAWSVRGYIQYF
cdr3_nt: TGTGCCTGGAGTGTACGGGGGTACATTCAGTACTTC

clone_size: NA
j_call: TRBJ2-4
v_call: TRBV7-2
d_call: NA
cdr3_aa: CASSLGGRGSGNIQYF
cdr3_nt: TGTGCCAGCAGCTTAGGGGGGCGCGGGAGTGGAAACATTCAGTACTTC

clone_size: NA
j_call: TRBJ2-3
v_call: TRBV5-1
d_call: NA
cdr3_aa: CASSSGTLTDTQYF
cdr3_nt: TGCGCCAGCAGCTCCGGGACACTTACAGATACGCAGTATTTT

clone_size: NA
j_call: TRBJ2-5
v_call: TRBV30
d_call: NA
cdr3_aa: CAWSAGRVRETQYF
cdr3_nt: TGTGCCTGGAGTGCCGGCAGGGTAAGGGAGACCCAGTACTTC

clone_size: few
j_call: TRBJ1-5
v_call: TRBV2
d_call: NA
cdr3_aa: CASTGSGNQPQHF
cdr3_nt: TGTGCCAGCACGGGGAGCGGCAATCAGCCCCAGCATTTT

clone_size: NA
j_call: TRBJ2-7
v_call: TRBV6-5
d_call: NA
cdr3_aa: CASSVPGIYEQYF
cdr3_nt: TGTGCCAGCAGCGTCCCCGGGATATACGAGCAGTACTTC

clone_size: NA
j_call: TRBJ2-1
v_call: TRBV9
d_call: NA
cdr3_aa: CASIWRFYNEQFF
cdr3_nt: TGTGCCAGCATCTGGCGGTTCTACAATGAGCAGTTCTTC

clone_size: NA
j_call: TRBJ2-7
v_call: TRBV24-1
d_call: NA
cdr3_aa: CATSDRGSYEQYF
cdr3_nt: TGTGCCACCAGTGACCGCGGATCCTACGAGCAGTACTTC

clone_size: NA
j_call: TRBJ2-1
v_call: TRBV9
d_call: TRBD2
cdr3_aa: CASSARGASGNNEQFF
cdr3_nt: TGTGCCAGCAGCGCCAGGGGGGCTAGCGGGAATAATGAGCAGTTCTTC

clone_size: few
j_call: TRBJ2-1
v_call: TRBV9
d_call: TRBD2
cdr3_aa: CASSVARAGGNYNEQFF
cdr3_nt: TGTGCCAGCAGCGTTGCCCGAGCGGGAGGGAACTACAATGAGCAGTTCTTC